Sequencing of this T cell receptor beta chain was carried out in a study of T cell responses to AZD1222 COVID-19 vaccine (dated by TCRdb to about 2021). Background for the entire study: TCR sequencing was performed for 230 to 250 trial participants, of whom 207 were given two doses of AZD1222 and some 26 were given two doses of MenACWY control vaccine. Enrollment into the trials was organized by age into subgroups of 18-55, 56-69 and 70-plus years, and those subgroups contained roughly 160, 29 and 62 TCR-sequenced participants, respectively.

Study-wide conclusions, independent of this receptor: The 56-69-year group was small, and its depth increase did not reach significance, likely because of low power. Most participants were white British and females outnumbered males, and the authors suggested that clonal diversity may have been underestimated. Nearly half of unique spike-specific TCRs reportedly recognized epitopes outside regions mutated in the B.1.351 and B.1.1.7 variants. After two AZD1222 doses, spike-specific TCR breadth and depth were significantly higher than at day 0 and than in MenACWY recipients. Vaccine-associated CD4 TCRs spanned the whole spike protein, with dominant responses in regions 160-218 and 743-854. Because no day 14 peak-response samples were available, repertoires were characterized only after the peak T cell response. Conclusions about previously exposed vaccinees are limited, since just a handful of AZD1222 recipients were seropositive for SARS-CoV-2 at baseline.

According to the germline V gene (reference sequence), CDR1 reads LGHDT and CDR2 reads YNNKEL. The CDR3 measures 13 amino acids from cysteine to phenylalanine. Here the CDR3 DNA is all that survives: 39 bases in frame from base 1. Deletion took 3 bases off V and 7 bases off J, with a span of 11 bases between the germline ends. The intended sense of this specimen's time point label: about 28 days (+/-7) after the second vaccine dose. AZD1222 recipients whose second dose came at about 4 weeks and those whose second dose came at about 12 weeks were combined into one group, since spike-specific TCR depth and breadth did not differ between the two schedules. Samples from vaccinated people were obtained from the UK trials COV001 and COV002, which included a single-blind randomized controlled phase 2/3 trial of AZD1222 (ChAdOx1 nCoV-19) in healthy adults. For TCRbeta chain sequencing, PBMC samples from trial participants were taken at day 0 and at day 28 after the second dose.

The CDR3 regions of human TCRbeta chains were analyzed by immunosequencing. The authors' analysis ran thus. Repertoire TCRs were checked for matches against a reference library of SARS-CoV-2-specific TCRs that had been generated using the MIRA antigen-specificity platform. Breadth meant the fraction of unique TCRs that were SARS-CoV-2-associated, whereas depth meant the fraction of total T cells that were SARS-CoV-2-associated. Using the MIRA data, every spike-specific TCR was mapped to the spike region that the TCR reacted to and assigned to either a CD4 or a CD8 class. Log10-transformed breadth and depth values were compared by one-way ANOVA with Sidak's multiple comparisons tests. What TCRdb holds here is the immuneACCESS table cut down to in-frame rearrangements. Part of the clones is not present; checked against another copy, under half of the missing clones reflect an unresolved V gene, and the others are unexplained. V, J and clone size were drawn from that table, and D and trimming were deduced from the DNA. The sample table shows 150,000 or so clones, and roughly nine tenths are seen once. The ten largest account for around 1.5% of the sample.

On this clone itself: Its antigen is unknown. Per-base qualities were not stored, and no clone one base away is much larger.

The clonotype originates from an adult who received the AZD1222 COVID-19 vaccine. The material sequenced was peripheral blood, taken 28 days after the second AZD1222 dose. The rearranged segments are TRBV3-1 (or the pseudogene TRBV3-2) and TRBJ2-3; 5 matching bases give a weak D call of TRBD2. DNA sequence: TGTGCCAGCAGCCACGGACTGCTAAATACGCAGTATTTT. Its protein product is CASSHGLLNTQYF.